This T cell receptor (beta chain) was retrieved from a study of blood T cell repertoires in COVID-19. Study-wide context: The United States, Italy and Spain were the sources of the acute and convalescent COVID-19 samples. Sample material is recorded as cDNA or gDNA derived from T cells, B-cell-depleted T cells, or PBMCs.

Germline-derived CDR1 and CDR2 are WSHSY and SAAADI. V lost 5 bases and J lost 4, with 8 bases in between. The length of the CDR3 is 13 residues. Source study methods: It was from reference gene primer amplification that nucleated cell counts were estimated. The method was immunoSEQ multiplex PCR; TCRdb's version includes in-frame clones alone and lacks a portion of them. For V, J and clone size, that table is used; D and trimming come from the DNA. The data show 35,000 to 55,000 clones, with roughly 89% seen just once and around 8.2% held by the top ten. The source material was peripheral blood. The V gene is TRBV10-2, the J gene TRBJ2-2; no clear D. The clonotype comes from a man between 60 and 75 years old with active COVID-19. The CDR3 here is CASSSPRTGELFF. CDR3 in DNA: TGCGCCAGCAGTAGCCCTCGCACCGGGGAGCTGTTTTTT.